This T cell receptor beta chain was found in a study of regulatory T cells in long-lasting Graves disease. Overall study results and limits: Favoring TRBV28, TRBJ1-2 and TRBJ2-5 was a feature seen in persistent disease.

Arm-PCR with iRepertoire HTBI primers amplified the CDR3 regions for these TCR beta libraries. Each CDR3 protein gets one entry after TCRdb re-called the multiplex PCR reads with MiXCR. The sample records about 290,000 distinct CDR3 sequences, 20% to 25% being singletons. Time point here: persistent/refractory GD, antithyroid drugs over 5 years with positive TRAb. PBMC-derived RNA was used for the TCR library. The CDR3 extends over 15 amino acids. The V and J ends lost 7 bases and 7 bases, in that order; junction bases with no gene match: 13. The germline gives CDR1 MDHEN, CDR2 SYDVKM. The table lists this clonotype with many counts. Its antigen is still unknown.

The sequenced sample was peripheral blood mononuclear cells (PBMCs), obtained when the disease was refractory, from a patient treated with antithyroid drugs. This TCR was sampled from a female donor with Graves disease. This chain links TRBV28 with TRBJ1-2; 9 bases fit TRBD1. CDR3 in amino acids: CASTTQTGGASGYTF. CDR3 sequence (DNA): TGTGCCAGCACGACCCAAACAGGGGGCGCGAGTGGCTACACCTTC.